The clone carrying this T cell receptor (beta chain) was seen only a few times. The source of the sample is a study of early T cells in non-severe SARS-CoV-2 infection. Study summary: Chains were unpaired, as sequencing was done on bulk RNA from unsorted whole blood.

The germline V and J ends were trimmed by 4 bases and 0 bases, with 16 bases remaining between them. The CDR3 loop spans 16 amino acids. Germline CDR1 reads SGHRS; CDR2 reads YFSETQ. Attachment of unique molecular identifiers to individual cDNA molecules was performed. TCRdb passed the 5' RACE reads through MiXCR, listing each CDR3 protein once. The table has 50,000 to 60,000 distinct CDR3 sequences, roughly 11% seen once. This TCR was recovered from an adult who was a healthcare worker with PCR-confirmed SARS-CoV-2 infection or an uninfected control (not recorded which). Sequenced sample: whole blood. J is TRBJ1-1 and V is TRBV5-1; no reliable D call. The CDR3 DNA sequence: TGCGCCAGCAGCAATTCCGTGGGAGGAATGAACACTGAAGCTTTCTTT. Encoded protein: CASSNSVGGMNTEAFF.